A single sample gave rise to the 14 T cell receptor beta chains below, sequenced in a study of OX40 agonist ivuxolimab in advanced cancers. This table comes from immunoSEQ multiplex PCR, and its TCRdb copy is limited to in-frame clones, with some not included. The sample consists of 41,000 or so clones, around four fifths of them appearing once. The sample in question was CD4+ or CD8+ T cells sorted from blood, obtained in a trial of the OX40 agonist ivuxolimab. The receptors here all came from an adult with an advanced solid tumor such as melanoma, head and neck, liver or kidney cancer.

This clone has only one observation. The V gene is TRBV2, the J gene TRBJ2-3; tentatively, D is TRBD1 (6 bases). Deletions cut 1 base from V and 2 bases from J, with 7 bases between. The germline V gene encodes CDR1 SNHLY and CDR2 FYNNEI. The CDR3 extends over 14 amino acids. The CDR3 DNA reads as TGTGCCAGCAGTGAAGGGGGACACACAGATACGCAGTATTTT. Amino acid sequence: CASSEGGHTDTQYF. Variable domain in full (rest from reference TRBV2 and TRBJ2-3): EPEVTQTPSHQVTQMGQEVILRCVPISNHLYFYWYRQILGQKVEFLVSFYNNEISEKSEIFDDQFSVERPDGSNFTLKIRSTKLEDSAMYFCASSEGGHTDTQYFGPGTRLTVL.

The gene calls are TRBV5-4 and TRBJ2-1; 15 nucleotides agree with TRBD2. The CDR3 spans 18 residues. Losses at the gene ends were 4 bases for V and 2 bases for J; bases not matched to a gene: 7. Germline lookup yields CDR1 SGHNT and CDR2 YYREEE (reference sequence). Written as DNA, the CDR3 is TGTGCCAGCAGCCCGGGACTAGCGGGAGGCGGGCCCTACAATGAGCAGTTCTTC. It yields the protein CASSPGLAGGGPYNEQFF.

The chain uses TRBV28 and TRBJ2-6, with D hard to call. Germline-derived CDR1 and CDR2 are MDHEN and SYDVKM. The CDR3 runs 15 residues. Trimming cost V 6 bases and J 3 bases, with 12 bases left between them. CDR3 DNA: TGTGCCAGCAGACTCCATGGGCGTGGGGCCAACGTCCTGACTTTC. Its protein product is CASRLHGRGANVLTF.

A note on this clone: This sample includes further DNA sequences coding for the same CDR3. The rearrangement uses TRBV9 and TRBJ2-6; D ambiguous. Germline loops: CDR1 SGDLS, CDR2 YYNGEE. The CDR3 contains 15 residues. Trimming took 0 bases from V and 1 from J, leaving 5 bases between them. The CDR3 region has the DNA TGTGCCAGCAGCGTAGGTAGGTCTGGGGCCAACGTCCTGACTTTC. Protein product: CASSVGRSGANVLTF.

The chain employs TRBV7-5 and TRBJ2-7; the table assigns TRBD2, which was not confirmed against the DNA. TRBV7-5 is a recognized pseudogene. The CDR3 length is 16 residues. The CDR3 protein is CASSQRLGPMDHEQYF. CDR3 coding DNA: TGTGCCAGCAGCCAGCGGCTAGGACCCATGGACCACGAGCAGTACTTC.

The CDR3 sequence is CASSPRGLMNTEAFF. CDR3 sequence (DNA): TGTGCCAGCAGCCCGCGGGGCCTCATGAACACTGAAGCTTTCTTT. The chain uses TRBV9 and TRBJ1-1; tentatively, D is TRBD1 (5 bases). Germline CDR1 SGDLS, CDR2 YYNGEE. V was trimmed by 4 bases and J by 0 bases, leaving 13 bases between them. The CDR3 is made up of 15 amino acids. The complete variable domain, with remaining parts taken from reference TRBV9 and TRBJ1-1, reads DSGVTQTPKHLITATGQRVTLRCSPRSGDLSVYWYQQSLDQGLQFLIQYYNGEERAKGNILERFSAQQFPDLHSELNLSSLELGDSALYFCASSPRGLMNTEAFFGQGTRLTVV.

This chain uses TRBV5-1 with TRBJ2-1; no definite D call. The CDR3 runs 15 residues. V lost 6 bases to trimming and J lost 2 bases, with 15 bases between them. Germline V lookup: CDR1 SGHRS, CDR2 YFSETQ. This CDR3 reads CASKLDPFPYNEQFF. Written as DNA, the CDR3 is TGCGCCAGCAAGTTGGACCCTTTTCCCTACAATGAGCAGTTCTTC.

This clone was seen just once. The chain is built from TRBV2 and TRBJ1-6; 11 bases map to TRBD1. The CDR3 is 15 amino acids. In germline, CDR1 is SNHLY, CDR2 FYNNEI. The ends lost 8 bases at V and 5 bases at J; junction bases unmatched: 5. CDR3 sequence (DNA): TGTGCCAGCTCCGGACAGGGGGCAAATAATTCACCCCTCCACTTT. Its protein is CASSGQGANNSPLHF.

In DNA, the CDR3 is TGTGCCAGCAGCCTAGACGTCGCGAACGGCTACACCTTC. It specifies CASSLDVANGYTF. The chain combines TRBV5-5 with TRBJ1-2; no reliable D call. Germline V gives CDR1 SGHKS, CDR2 YYEKEE (reference sequence). The CDR3 loop spans 13 amino acids. The ends were cut back, 4 bases at V and 8 bases at J, with 15 bases in the middle. Based on the CDR3 plus reference TRBV5-5 and TRBJ1-2, the full variable domain is DAGVTQSPTHLIKTRGQQVTLRCSPISGHKSVSWYQQVLGQGPQFIFQYYEKEERGRGNFPDRFSARQFPNYSSELNVNALLLGDSALYLCASSLDVANGYTFGSGTRLTVV.

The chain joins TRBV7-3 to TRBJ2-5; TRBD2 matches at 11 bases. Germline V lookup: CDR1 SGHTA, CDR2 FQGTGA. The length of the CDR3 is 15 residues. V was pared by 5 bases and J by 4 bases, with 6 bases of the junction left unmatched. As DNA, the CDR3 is TGTGCCAGCAGCCCGACTAGCGGGGCATCAGAGACCCAGTACTTC. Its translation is CASSPTSGASETQYF.

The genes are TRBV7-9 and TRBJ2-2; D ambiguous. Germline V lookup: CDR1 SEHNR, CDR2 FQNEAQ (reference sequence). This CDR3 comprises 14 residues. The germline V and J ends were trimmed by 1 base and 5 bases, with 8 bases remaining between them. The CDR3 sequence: CASSLVADTGELFF. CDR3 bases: TGTGCCAGCAGCTTAGTTGCGGATACCGGGGAGCTGTTTTTT.

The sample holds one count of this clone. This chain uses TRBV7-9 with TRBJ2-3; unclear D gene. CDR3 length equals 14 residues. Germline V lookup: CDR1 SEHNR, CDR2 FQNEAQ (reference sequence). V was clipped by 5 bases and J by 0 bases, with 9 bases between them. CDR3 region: CASSRVTSTDTQYF. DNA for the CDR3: TGTGCCAGCAGCCGAGTTACTAGCACAGATACGCAGTATTTT.

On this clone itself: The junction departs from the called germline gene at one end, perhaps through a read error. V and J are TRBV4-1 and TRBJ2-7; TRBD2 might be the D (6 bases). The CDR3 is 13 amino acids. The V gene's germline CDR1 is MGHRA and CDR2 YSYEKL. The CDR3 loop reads CASREDGRNEQYF. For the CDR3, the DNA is TGTGCCAGCAGGGAAGACGGGAGAAACGAGCAGTACTTC.

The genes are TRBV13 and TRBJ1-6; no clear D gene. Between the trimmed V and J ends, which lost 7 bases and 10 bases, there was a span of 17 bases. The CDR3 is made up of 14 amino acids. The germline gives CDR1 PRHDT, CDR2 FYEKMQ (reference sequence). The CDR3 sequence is CASKPVDLSSPLHF. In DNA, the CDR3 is TGTGCCAGCAAACCGGTGGACCTCTCCTCACCCCTCCACTTT.